The TCR beta chain under discussion was sequenced for a study of regulatory T cells in long-lasting Graves disease. This clonotype came up many times. Its antigen is unknown. Notes on the study in general: With persistent disease, TRBV28, TRBJ1-2 and TRBJ2-5 were the favored segments.

With iRepertoire HTBI primers and Arm-PCR of CDR3 regions, TCR beta libraries were built. Via MiXCR, TCRdb re-called the multiplex PCR reads, giving one row per CDR3 protein. The sample includes around 460,000 distinct CDR3 sequences, 12% to 15% of them seen just once. There are 15 residues in the CDR3. Trimming took off 5 bases at V and 3 bases at J, with 15 bases between the two ends. Time point noted: newly diagnosed GD, antithyroid drugs for less than 3 months. Scientists built the TCR library using RNA that was extracted from PBMCs. Patient provenance is recorded as an endocrinology department in Xi'an, China. These data were also reused for a study on T cells in Graves' hyperthyroidism and ophthalmopathy.

The source of this sequence is a woman between 50 and 59 years old with Graves disease. The J gene is TRBJ2-3, the V gene TRBV12-3 or TRBV12-4, with D unclear. The material sequenced was peripheral blood mononuclear cells (PBMCs), taken at new diagnosis, from a patient treated with antithyroid drugs. For the CDR3, the DNA is TGTGCCAGCAGTATCAATTCGGCGCCTACAGATACGCAGTATTTT. It codes for CASSINSAPTDTQYF.